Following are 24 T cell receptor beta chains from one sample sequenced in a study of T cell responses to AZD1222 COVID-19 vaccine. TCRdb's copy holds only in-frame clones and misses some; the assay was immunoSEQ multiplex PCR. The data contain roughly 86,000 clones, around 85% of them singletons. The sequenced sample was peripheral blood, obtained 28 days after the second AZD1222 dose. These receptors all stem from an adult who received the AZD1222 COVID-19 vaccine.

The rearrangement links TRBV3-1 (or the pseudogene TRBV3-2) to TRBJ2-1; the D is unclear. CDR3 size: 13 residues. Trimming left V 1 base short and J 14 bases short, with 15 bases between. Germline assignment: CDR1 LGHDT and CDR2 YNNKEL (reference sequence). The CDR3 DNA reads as TGTGCCAGCAGCCAAGGTGGCAGGCTGGGTGAGTTCTTC. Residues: CASSQGGRLGEFF.

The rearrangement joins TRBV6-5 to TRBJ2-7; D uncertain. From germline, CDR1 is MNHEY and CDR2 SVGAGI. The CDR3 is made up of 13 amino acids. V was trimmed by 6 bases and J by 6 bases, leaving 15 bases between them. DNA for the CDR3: TGTGCCAGCAGAAGGGCCCTCACCCCCGAGCAGTACTTC. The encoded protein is CASRRALTPEQYF.

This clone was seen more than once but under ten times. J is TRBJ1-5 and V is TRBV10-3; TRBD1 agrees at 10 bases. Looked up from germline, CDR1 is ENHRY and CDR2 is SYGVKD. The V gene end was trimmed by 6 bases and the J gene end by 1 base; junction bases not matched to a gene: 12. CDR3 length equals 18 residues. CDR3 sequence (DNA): TGTGCCATCAGAGCCGGGACAGGGGTATCGGGAAGCAATCAGCCCCAGCATTTT. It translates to CAIRAGTGVSGSNQPQHF.

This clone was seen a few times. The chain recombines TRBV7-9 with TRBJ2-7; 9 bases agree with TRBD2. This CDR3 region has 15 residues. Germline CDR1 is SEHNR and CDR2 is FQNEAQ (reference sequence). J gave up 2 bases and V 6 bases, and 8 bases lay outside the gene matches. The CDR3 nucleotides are TGTGCCAGCAGTACGACTAGCGGTTCTACCTACGAGCAGTACTTC. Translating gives CASSTTSGSTYEQYF.

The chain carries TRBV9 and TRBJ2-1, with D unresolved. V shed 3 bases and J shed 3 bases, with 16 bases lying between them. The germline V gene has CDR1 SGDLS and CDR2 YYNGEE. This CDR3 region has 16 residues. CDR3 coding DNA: TGTGCCAGCAGCGGAGAAGACTTGTCTTACTACAATGAGCAGTTCTTC. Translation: CASSGEDLSYYNEQFF.

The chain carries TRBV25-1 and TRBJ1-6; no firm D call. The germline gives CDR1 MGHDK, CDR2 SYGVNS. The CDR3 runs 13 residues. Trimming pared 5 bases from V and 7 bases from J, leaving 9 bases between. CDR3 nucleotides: TGTGCCAGCAGTCACAGTTGGAATTCACCCCTCCACTTT. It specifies CASSHSWNSPLHF.

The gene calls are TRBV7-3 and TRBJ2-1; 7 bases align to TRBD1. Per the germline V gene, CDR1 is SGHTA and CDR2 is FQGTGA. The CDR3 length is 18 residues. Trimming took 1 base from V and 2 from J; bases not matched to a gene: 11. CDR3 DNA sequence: TGTGCCAGCAGCTTAATCCCCAGGACAGGAGCCACCTACAATGAGCAGTTCTTC. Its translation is CASSLIPRTGATYNEQFF.

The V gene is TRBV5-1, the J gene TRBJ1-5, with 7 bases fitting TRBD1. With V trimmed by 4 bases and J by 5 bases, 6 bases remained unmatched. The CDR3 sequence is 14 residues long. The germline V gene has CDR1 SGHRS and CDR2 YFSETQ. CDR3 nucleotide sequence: TGCGCCAGCAGCCCGGGGACAGAAGATCAGCCCCAGCATTTT. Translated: CASSPGTEDQPQHF. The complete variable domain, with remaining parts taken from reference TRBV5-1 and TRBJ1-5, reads KAGVTQTPRYLIKTRGQQVTLSCSPISGHRSVSWYQQTPGQGLQFLFEYFSETQRNKGNFPGRFSGRQFSNSRSEMNVSTLELGDSALYLCASSPGTEDQPQHFGDGTRLSIL.

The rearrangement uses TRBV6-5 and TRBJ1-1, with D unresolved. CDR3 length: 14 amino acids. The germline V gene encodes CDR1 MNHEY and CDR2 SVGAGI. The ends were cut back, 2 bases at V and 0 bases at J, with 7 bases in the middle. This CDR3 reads CASSYLNMNTEAFF. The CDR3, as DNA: TGTGCCAGCAGTTACCTAAACATGAACACTGAAGCTTTCTTT.

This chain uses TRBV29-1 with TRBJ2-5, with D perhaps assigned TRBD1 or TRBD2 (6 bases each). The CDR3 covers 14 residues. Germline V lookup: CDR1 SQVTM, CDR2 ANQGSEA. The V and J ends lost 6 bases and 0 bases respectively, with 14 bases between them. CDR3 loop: CSVGGQPDQETQYF. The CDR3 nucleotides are TGCAGCGTGGGAGGACAGCCTGACCAAGAGACCCAGTACTTC.

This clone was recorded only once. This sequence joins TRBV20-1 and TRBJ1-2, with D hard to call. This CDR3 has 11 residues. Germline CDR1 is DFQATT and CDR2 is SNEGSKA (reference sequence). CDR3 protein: CSPRPAEGYTF. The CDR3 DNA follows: TGCAGCCCCCGGCCGGCGGAAGGCTACACCTTC.

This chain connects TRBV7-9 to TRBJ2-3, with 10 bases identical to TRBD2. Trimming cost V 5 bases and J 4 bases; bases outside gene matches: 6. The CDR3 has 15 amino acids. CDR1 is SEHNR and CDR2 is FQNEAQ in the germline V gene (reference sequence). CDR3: CASSPGTSASDTQYF. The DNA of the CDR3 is TGTGCCAGCAGCCCGGGGACTAGCGCGTCAGATACGCAGTATTTT.

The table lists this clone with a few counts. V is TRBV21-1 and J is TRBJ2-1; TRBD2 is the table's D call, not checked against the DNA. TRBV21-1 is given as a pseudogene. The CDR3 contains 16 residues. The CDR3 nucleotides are TGTGCCAGCAGCCCGACTAGCGGGAGCTCCTACAATGAGCAGTTCTTC. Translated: CASSPTSGSSYNEQFF.

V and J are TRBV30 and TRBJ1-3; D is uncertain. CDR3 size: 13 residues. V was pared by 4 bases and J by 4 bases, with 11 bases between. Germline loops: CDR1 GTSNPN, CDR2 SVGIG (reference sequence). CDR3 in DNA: TGTGCCTGGAAGAGGGATTACGGAAACACCATATATTTT. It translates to CAWKRDYGNTIYF.

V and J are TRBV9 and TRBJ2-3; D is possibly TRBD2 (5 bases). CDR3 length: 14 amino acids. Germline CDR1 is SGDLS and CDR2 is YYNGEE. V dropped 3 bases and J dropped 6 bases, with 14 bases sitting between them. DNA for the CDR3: TGTGCCAGCAGCGCGGCGGGTCCCGGGGATACGCAGTATTTT. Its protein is CASSAAGPGDTQYF.

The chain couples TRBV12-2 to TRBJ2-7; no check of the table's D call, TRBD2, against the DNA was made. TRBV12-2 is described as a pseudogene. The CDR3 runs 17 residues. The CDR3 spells CASSQEGRSLYYYEQYF. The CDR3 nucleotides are TGTGCAAGTTCCCAGGAAGGGAGGAGTCTTTATTATTACGAGCAGTACTTC.

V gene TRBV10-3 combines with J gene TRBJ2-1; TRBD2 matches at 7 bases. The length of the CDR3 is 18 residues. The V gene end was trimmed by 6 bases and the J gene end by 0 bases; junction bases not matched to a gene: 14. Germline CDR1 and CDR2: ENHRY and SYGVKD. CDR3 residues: CAISVLPSRGSSYNEQFF. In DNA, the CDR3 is TGTGCCATCAGCGTCCTACCGTCACGCGGGAGCTCCTACAATGAGCAGTTCTTC.

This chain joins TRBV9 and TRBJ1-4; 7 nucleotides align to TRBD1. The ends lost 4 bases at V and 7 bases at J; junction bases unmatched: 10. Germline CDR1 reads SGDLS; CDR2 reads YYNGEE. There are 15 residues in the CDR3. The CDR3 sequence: CASSPWDSPGEKLFF. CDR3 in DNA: TGTGCCAGCAGCCCCTGGGACAGTCCGGGTGAAAAACTGTTTTTT.

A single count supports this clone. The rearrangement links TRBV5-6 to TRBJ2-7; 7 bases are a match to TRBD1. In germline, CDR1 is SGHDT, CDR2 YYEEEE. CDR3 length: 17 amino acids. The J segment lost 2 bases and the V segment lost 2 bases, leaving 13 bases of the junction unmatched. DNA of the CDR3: TGTGCCAGCAGCTTAGGGGGCGAGGGAAGGTTAGCCTACGAGCAGTACTTC. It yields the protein CASSLGGEGRLAYEQYF.

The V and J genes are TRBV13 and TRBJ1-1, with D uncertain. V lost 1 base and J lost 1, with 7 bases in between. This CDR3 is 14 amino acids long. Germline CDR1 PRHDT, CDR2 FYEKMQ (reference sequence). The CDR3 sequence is CASSLVGGNTEAFF. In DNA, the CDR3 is TGTGCCAGCAGCTTAGTCGGCGGGAACACTGAAGCTTTCTTT.

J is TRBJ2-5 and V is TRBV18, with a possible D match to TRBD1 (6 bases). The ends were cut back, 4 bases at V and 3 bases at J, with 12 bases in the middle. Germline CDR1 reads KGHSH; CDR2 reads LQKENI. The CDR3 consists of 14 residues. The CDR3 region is CASSHRALEETQYF. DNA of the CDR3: TGTGCCAGCTCACACAGGGCTTTGGAAGAGACCCAGTACTTC.

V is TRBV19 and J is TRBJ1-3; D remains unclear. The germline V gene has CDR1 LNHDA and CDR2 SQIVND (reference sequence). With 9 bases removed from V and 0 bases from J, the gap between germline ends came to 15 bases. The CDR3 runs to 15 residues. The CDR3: CASHPSRSSGNTIYF. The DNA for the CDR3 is TGTGCCAGCCACCCGTCCCGTAGCTCTGGAAACACCATATATTTT.

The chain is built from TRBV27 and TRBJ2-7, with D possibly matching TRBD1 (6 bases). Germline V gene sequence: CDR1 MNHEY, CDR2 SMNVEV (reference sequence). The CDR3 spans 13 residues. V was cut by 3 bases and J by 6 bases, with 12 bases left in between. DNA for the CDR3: TGTGCCAGCAGTTTTTGGCAGGGGAGCGAGCAGTACTTC. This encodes CASSFWQGSEQYF.

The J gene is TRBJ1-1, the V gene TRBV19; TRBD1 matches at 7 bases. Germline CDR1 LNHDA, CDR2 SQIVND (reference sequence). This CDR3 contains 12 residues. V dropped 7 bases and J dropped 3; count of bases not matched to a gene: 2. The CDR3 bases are TGTGCCAGTAAGGACAGGTACACTGAAGCTTTCTTT. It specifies CASKDRYTEAFF.